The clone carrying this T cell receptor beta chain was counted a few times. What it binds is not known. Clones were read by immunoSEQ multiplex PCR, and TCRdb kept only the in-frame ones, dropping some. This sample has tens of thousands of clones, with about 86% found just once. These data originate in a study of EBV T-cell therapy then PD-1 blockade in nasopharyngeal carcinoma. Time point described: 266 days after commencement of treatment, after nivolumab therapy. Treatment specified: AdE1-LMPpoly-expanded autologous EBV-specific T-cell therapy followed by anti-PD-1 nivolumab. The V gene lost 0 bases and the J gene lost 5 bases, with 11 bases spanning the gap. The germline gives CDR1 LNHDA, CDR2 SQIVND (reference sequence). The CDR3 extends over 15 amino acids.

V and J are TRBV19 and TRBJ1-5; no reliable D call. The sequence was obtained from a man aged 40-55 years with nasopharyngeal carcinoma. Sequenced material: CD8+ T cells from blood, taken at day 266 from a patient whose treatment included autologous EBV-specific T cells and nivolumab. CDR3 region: CASSIDLAGYQPQHF. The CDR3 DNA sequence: TGTGCCAGTAGTATAGATCTGGCAGGTTATCAGCCCCAGCATTTT.